The sequence of this T cell receptor (beta chain) was determined in a study of technical replicates of blood from a few donors (dated by TCRdb to about 2017). Worth noting for this clone: It has no known antigen specificity. No much larger clone exists at a distance of one base, and base qualities are not known.

The library was made by the immunoSEQ multiplex PCR assay. As stored in TCRdb, this immuneACCESS dataset retains in-frame rearrangements with V and J assigned. A fraction of the clones does not appear; measured against another copy, unresolved V genes explain less than half of the discrepancy, and the remainder lacks a known reason. The sample table shows roughly 80,000 clones, and just over 95% are seen once. The ten largest clones add up to roughly 0.34% of the sample. CDR1 and CDR2 were assigned from the germline V gene as MNHEY and SVGAGI. V trim: 7 bases; J trim: 5 bases; unmatched bases: 5. The CDR3 holds 13 amino acids from the cysteine to the phenylalanine. Kept here is only the CDR3 DNA, which spans 39 bases and is read in frame from base 1.

The source of this sequence is a human donor in good health. Recombination joined TRBV6-5 with TRBJ2-7; TRBD2 fits 10 bases in the junction. The sequenced material came from T cells isolated from PBMCs. For the CDR3, the sequence is CASTAGGLNEQYF. Here is the DNA: TGTGCCAGCACAGCGGGAGGGCTGAACGAGCAGTACTTC.